The entry that follows covers one T cell receptor (beta chain) sequence. CDR1 SGHDN and CDR2 FVKESK come from the germline V gene. This CDR3 is 17 amino acids long. V lost 1 base and J lost 7; bases outside the gene matches: 7. The sample belongs to a study of control samples from healthy donors and cancer patients. Libraries were prepared by immunoSEQ multiplex PCR; TCRdb keeps only in-frame clonotypes and omits some of them. The sample includes 85,000 to 100,000 clones, approximately 93% seen only once; the top ten take more than 7%. Sequenced sample: blood. The chain recombines TRBV14 with TRBJ2-1, with 13 bases fitting TRBD2. The source is a young man in good health. The CDR3 reads CASSQARTSGRGNEQFF. As DNA, the CDR3 is TGTGCCAGCAGCCAAGCTCGGACTAGCGGGAGAGGGAATGAGCAGTTCTTC.